Sequencing of this T cell receptor (beta chain) was carried out in a study of cytomegalovirus exposure and HLA in healthy donors (dated 2017 in TCRdb). About the full investigation: In an earlier analysis of around 540 of the donors, around 290 Gb of sequence data and approximately 120 million unique TCR beta sequences from approximately 180 million T cells were reported. An early release that covered about 600 HLA-typed donors contained 250 to 350 gigabases of sequencing data and around 85 million unique TCR sequences. Among the roughly 400 genotyped donors, around 79% belonged to the genetic ancestry cluster associated with self-reported Caucasian donors. The study aimed to test whether cataloging public T cell receptors could reveal signatures of past pathogen exposure. The study used immunosequencing to profile the T cell repertoires of about 670 subjects and linked those repertoires to cytomegalovirus serostatus. In addition to the first cohort of approximately 650 subjects, a separate validation cohort of approximately 130 different subjects was used. To predict cytomegalovirus infection status, the study combined high-throughput TCR immunosequencing, statistical association of individual TCRs with disease status, and machine learning. To study patterns of TCR occurrence, a later analysis re-analyzed previously published TCR beta repertoires from 600 to 750 donors and added high-resolution HLA genotyping. Rather than using new phenotypic data, the later analysis identified candidate immune exposures from TCR beta sequences and from how often those sequences occurred across donors. In an earlier analysis of roughly 580 of the donors, high-throughput TCR beta sequencing was used to judge whether each TCR beta V gene segment behaved as functional or pseudogenic. Donor age, sex, ethnicity and CMV serostatus were collected together with the repertoire data. A later genetic analysis used genome-wide SNP genotypes for about 65% of the roughly 700 donors, treating that subset as a discovery cohort. All discovery cohort repertoires had been generated using a single sequencing platform. Both class I and class II loci were covered by HLA typing, at four-digit resolution. Typing coverage differed by locus: A, B, C, DRB1 and DQB1 were typed in about 629-640 donors, DQA1 in about 500, DPA1 in 606, and DPB1 in 450 to 480. Because of strong linkage in the cohort, roughly five DR-DQ haplotypes were treated as single units for association and clustering. Among some 400 genotyped donors of the cohort, an average of approximately 200,000 unique TCR beta nucleotide sequences was sequenced per donor, of which roughly 17% were non-productive.

In this sample, this clone turned up once. Its antigen is unknown. No base quality information exists; no much larger clone differs at one position. The cohort consisted of 650 to 700 healthy bone marrow donors. At the time of sampling, all cohort members were nominally healthy, though unrecorded immune exposures were likely present. The donor was CMV seropositive and belonged to the group of 250 to 300 seropositive cohort members. Every donor gave a peripheral blood sample, and the peripheral blood mononuclear cells from that sample were used for TCR beta sequencing. The Qiagen DNeasy Blood Extraction Kit was used to extract genomic DNA from the blood cell samples. The junction shows trimming of 6 bases on V and 2 bases on J, plus 13 bases between the germline ends. The germline V gene specifies MGHRA as CDR1 and YSYEKL as CDR2. The cysteine opens and the phenylalanine closes a CDR3 of 14 amino acids. The entry retains the CDR3 DNA only, 42 bases that are in frame from base 1.

The protocol used for the library was the immunoSEQ multiplex PCR assay. For the multiplex PCR, a mixture combining 60 forward primers for TCR Vbeta segments and 13 reverse primers for TCR Jbeta segments was used. Amplification of the CDR3 region of rearranged TCR beta genes was performed with a multiplex PCR assay on genomic DNA. Amplified TCR beta libraries were sequenced as 87-base-pair reads on the Illumina HiSeq System. Regarding the original processing steps: In a later analysis, some 80 million unique TCR beta chains were counted across the 650 to 750 repertoires, and roughly 11 million of these chains were shared by at least two donors. A nearest-neighbor algorithm error-corrected the raw reads and collapsed the reads into unique sequences, merging closely related sequences to remove PCR and sequencing errors. V, D and J gene segments were assigned by aligning CDR3 sequences to IMGT reference sequences. For a sequence to be retained, a match of at least six nucleotides to both a V gene segment and a J gene segment was required. A rearrangement was called productive if the CDR3 had no stop codons and remained in frame with V and J, and every other rearrangement was called non-productive. CDR3 was defined according to IMGT convention as the region running from the second conserved V-encoded cysteine to the conserved J-encoded phenylalanine. The earlier analysis of some 540 of the donors excluded any sequence lacking an unambiguous match to a single V gene segment. In an earlier analysis of several hundred of the donors, V segments were called functional above 56.7% productive rearrangements and were called segregating when the between-donor standard deviation exceeded 5%. A statistical classification framework was developed to diagnose cytomegalovirus status using the catalog of TCR beta chain sequences. In a later analysis, TCR nucleotide sequences were compared against IMGT/GENE-DB human TR gene sequences so that V and J genes could be assigned. In a later analysis, CDR3 sequences and most-parsimonious VDJ recombination scenarios were assigned using the TCRdist pipeline. A later analysis defined each TCR beta chain by its CDR3 amino acid sequence plus V-gene family, and excluded reads lacking a unique V-gene family. As a way to deal with suspected cross-contamination and a sequencing artifact, a later analysis dropped 592 nucleotide sequences that were highly shared and had low generation probability. In a later analysis, a clonal expansion index for each public chain was calculated from normalized within-repertoire ranks of inferred template counts. A later analysis computed generation probabilities with a VDJ recombination model fitted to out-of-frame rearrangements, and checked the results against IGoR. In a later analysis, TCR-TCR, TCR-HLA and TCR-CMV co-occurrence was scored with hypergeometric tests, and a repertoire-size bias correction was applied to TCR pairs. False discovery rates were estimated in a later analysis by permuting HLA or CMV assignments 20 times. In a later analysis, co-occurring TCRs were grouped using DBSCAN, with TCRdist sequence similarity added in when clustering inside HLA-allele-positive subsets. Repertoires with fewer than 30,000 or more than 120,000 public chains, plus five repertoires with anomalous nucleotide sharing, were excluded from co-occurrence clustering. Held by TCRdb, this immuneACCESS table contains in-frame sequences only and omits some clones. Under half of the omission traces to an unresolved V gene where checked; the cause of the rest is unknown. D and trimming come from the DNA, and the V and J calls and clone size come from that table. This sample is represented by 150,000 to 200,000 clones; roughly 85% of them were singletons. The biggest ten clones account for 4% to 4.5% of the sample.

Here is what the overall study found, with its caveats: Because the 87-base-pair reads could not distinguish some IMGT-functional V segments, including TRBV6-2 and TRBV6-3, those segments were excluded. Roughly 15 rarely observed V segments, including chromosome 9 orphons, were excluded from the earlier analysis of about 500 of the donors because counts were too low. Several of the top co-occurrence clusters appeared to be linked to parvovirus B19, influenza, CMV and Epstein-Barr virus, according to a later analysis. The authors suggested that the approach could potentially be generalized to other disease states and immunological phenotypes. In a later analysis, TCR association rates were found to vary across HLA loci, with the most associated TCRs seen for DRB1 alleles and the fewest for HLA-C alleles. Three of the identified cytomegalovirus-associated TCR beta chains were confirmed in vitro to be specific for cytomegalovirus antigens. Presence/absence analyses assumed roughly uniform sequencing depth across donors, an assumption that may not hold. The cohort was sequenced for TCR beta chains only, and without alpha or paired-chain data the features that could be detected were limited. A further reported finding was that TCR beta sequences accurately predicted the HLA-A and HLA-B alleles for most subjects in the first cohort. The only immune exposure information available for the cohort was CMV serostatus. Across donors, most TCR sequences were observed very rarely, whereas some public TCRs were present in many individuals. According to a later genetic analysis, donors in an Asian-associated ancestry cluster had fewer N-insertions in productive TCRs than the roughly 700-donor mean. In both the original and validation cohorts, the classifier was reported to diagnose cytomegalovirus status with high specificity and sensitivity. Because HLA typing was unavailable for some donors at each locus, only the typed subset was used in association tests. Broadly in line with IMGT annotations, most TCR beta V segments showed up in productive rearrangements about 87% or about 30% of the time in an earlier analysis of about 500 of the donors. A cluster of highly shared sequence variants was judged likely to be a technical artifact of the sequencing pipeline. Compared with equally common non-associated chains, HLA-associated TCR beta chains in a later analysis were more clonally expanded and had lower generation probabilities. When HLA alleles, especially DR and DQ, strongly co-occurred, attributing TCR associations to individual alleles was difficult. According to a later analysis, most CMV-associated TCR beta chains appeared to be HLA-restricted, and the HLA associations seemed to be driven largely by CMV exposure. In the study, 164 TCR beta chains were listed as associated with cytomegalovirus. An association between a missense DCLRE1C variant and V-gene and J-gene trimming of TCR beta chains was found in a later genetic analysis and replicated in an independent cohort. Specific HLA alleles were associated with 15,000 to 20,000 TCR beta sequences at a false discovery rate of 0.05 in a later analysis. Linkage disequilibrium might explain the correlated functional status among segregating V segments, but an unknown experimental factor could not be excluded.

The V gene is TRBV4-1 and the J gene is TRBJ1-2, with TRBD1 tentatively as D gene (5 bases match). This clonotype was obtained from a woman aged 25 to 39 in good health and CMV-seropositive. The sequenced material came from PBMCs. The sequenced DNA is TGCGCCAGCAGGGGGGGAGGGCCGAACTATGGCTACACCTTC. This codes for CASRGGGPNYGYTF.